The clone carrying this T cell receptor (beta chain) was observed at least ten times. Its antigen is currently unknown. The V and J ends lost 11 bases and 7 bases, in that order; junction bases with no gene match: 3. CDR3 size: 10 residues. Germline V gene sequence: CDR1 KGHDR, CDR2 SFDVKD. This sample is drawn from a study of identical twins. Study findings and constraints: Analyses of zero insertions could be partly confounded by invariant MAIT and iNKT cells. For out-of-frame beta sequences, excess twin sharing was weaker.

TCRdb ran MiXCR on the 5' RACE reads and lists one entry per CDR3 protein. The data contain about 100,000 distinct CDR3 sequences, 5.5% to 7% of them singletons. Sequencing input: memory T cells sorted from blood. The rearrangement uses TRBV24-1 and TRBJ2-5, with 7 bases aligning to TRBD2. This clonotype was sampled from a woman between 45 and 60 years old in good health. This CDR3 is CARVAGTQYF. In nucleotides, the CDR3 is TGTGCCAGAGTAGCGGGGACCCAGTACTTC.